This TCR beta chain stems from a study of cytotoxic CD8 clonotypes in ibrutinib-treated CLL. Clones were sequenced by immunoSEQ multiplex PCR, and TCRdb holds only the in-frame ones, with some missing. Here the sample spans about 72,000 clones, around two thirds being singletons. Trimming shortened V by 8 bases and J by 4 bases, and 8 bases separated the two germline ends. Germline values: CDR1 LNHDA, CDR2 SQIVND (reference sequence). There are 11 residues in the CDR3. The sample was PBMCs, taken after 12 months of ibrutinib treatment. This receptor was taken from a human donor with chronic lymphocytic leukemia. The chain uses TRBV19 and TRBJ1-1; no firm D call. The chain's CDR3 is CASWKGTEAFF. For the CDR3, the DNA is TGTGCCAGTTGGAAGGGCACTGAAGCTTTCTTT.